The sequence of this TCR beta chain was determined in a study of T cell repertoires and leukemia-associated antigens (dated by TCRdb to 2018 to 2020). Describing the broader study: About 15 million effective reads were obtained overall, with each sample giving about 5.1 to 6.6 million read pairs and roughly 3 to 5.0 million effective reads. Using in vitro peptide stimulation of healthy T cells, the study sought to determine the antigen recognized by a TCR Vbeta21 clone earlier detected in CML patients. What the study reported, not specific to this receptor: The antigen specificity and function of the expanded clones were not directly tested, and further investigation of both was required. Across the four groups, there were no significant differences in the numbers of Vbeta genes (about 60), Jbeta genes (around 13), VDJ rearrangements, or unique CDR3s.

Taking its sample share into account, this clonotype is medium-sized (0.01 to 0.1%). The specificity of this receptor is unknown. Base qualities are not provided; no much larger clone lies one nucleotide away. As a first step, CD3+ T cells were rested overnight at roughly 2.5 million cells/mL in RPMI 1640 lacking fetal bovine serum. Following the manufacturer's instructions, MACS immunomagnetic beads were used to pull CD3+ T cells out of the PBMCs. Total RNA was extracted from the cultured T cells with TRIzol reagent. 5' rapid amplification of cDNA ends (5'RACE) was used to amplify TCRbeta libraries from RNA. Library concentration and integrity were checked with Qubit, an Agilent instrument, and quantitative PCR before sequencing. A commercial service provider sequenced the qualified libraries on Illumina HiSeq or MiSeq. In the paper's pipeline: TCR sequences in each sample were identified with MiXCR version 1.8.2. For a clone to count as qualified, its CDR3 had to be longer than four amino acids, its nucleotide length had to be in-frame, and the clone could not contain a stop codon. An effective read was defined as a read containing the complete CDR3 structure. Validation of expanded clones was performed by RT-PCR with 24 Vbeta primers, GeneScan spectratyping, and Sanger sequencing. Clones were called with MiXCR by TCRdb after fastp trimmed the public reads at Q25, and only in-frame beta chains were retained. Every CDR3 protein is listed once, alongside the most common genes and DNA of its rows. TCRdb, rather than the study authors, made the V and J calls. Recorded for this sample are roughly 15,000 distinct CDR3 sequences; approximately 42% of them occurred a single time. Of the sample, about a tenth falls within the top ten clones.

From cysteine to phenylalanine, the CDR3 is 13 amino acids long. Only the CDR3 region is kept as DNA, spanning 39 bases read in frame from base 1. V lost 4 bases and J lost 5 bases; the stretch between them is 10 bases long. CDR1 and CDR2 were assigned from the germline V gene as SGHRS and YFSETQ. The sequence links TRBV5-1 to TRBJ2-1; the D gene identity is not certain. The source material was CD3+ T cells sorted from blood and cultured. This receptor was taken from a female donor in good health. This receptor carries the CDR3 CASSQLANNEQFF. The DNA is as follows: TGCGCCAGCAGCCAATTAGCAAACAATGAGCAGTTCTTC.